The following is a T cell receptor beta chain sequence with its context. The data were obtained in a study of T cell responses to AZD1222 COVID-19 vaccine. Produced via immunoSEQ multiplex PCR; TCRdb's table is partial and in-frame only. The repertoire includes roughly 200,000 clones, around 88% of them detected once, and about 7.2% sits in the top ten. With 4 bases clipped from V and 5 bases from J, the junction kept 5 bases outside the gene matches. Germline V gene lookup returns CDR1 SQVTM and CDR2 ANQGSEA. CDR3 length: 13 residues. The source was peripheral blood, collected on day 0 of AZD1222 vaccination. The rearrangement links TRBV29-1 to TRBJ2-3; TRBD1 agrees at 8 bases. The clonotype was recovered from an adult in good health. The CDR3 spells CSVADRVRDTQYF. The CDR3 region has the DNA TGCAGCGTTGCGGACAGGGTAAGAGATACGCAGTATTTT.